This T cell receptor (beta chain) is drawn from a study of OX40 agonist ivuxolimab in advanced cancers. In the study overall: Checkpoint inhibitors had been given previously to approximately 40% of patients.

This clone is a singleton in its sample. What it binds is unknown. Profiling relied on immunoSEQ multiplex PCR, and the TCRdb table lists in-frame clones only, not all of them. Of tens of thousands of clones listed, 84% were seen once; the top ten hold around 7%. This CDR3 region has 14 residues. V shed 7 bases and J shed 5 bases, with 17 bases lying between them. From germline, CDR1 is SGDLS and CDR2 YYNGEE. Peripheral blood came from all dose cohorts at three timepoints. General study points: Partial responders receiving 0.1-3.0 mg/kg showed among the lowest clonal expansion.

This TCR was recovered from an adult with an advanced solid tumor such as melanoma, head and neck, liver or kidney cancer. This rearrangement joins TRBV9 to TRBJ2-3; D unresolved. The starting material was CD4+ or CD8+ T cells sorted from blood, obtained in a trial of the OX40 agonist ivuxolimab. The CDR3 region has the DNA TGTGCCAGCCAAGAACGGCAGGCCGGAGATACGCAGTATTTT. It codes for CASQERQAGDTQYF.